These 26 T cell receptor beta chains came from one sample sequenced in a study of blood T cells in healthy people across ages. Then a second PCR, running about 7 to 11 cycles, was carried out with a sample-barcoded 5' primer and a J-beta primer mix. TCRdb called the 5' RACE reads again in MiXCR, with one record for every CDR3 protein. The data contain 760,000 or so distinct CDR3 sequences, approximately 25% of them seen just once; the ten biggest clones take up under 10%. A further study also used this sample, focusing on T cells of mothers and their children.

The material sequenced was blood. The origin of the receptors is a boy younger than 18 in good health.

The chain's CDR3 is CSAMAGPPQETQYF. The CDR3 DNA reads TGCAGTGCTATGGCGGGGCCGCCCCAAGAGACCCAGTACTTC. This sequence joins TRBV20-1 and TRBJ2-5; D may be TRBD2 (6 bases). This CDR3 is built from 14 residues. The germline gives CDR1 DFQATT, CDR2 SNEGSKA (reference sequence). Trimming left V 4 bases short and J 1 base short, with 13 bases between.

CDR3 nucleotide sequence: TGTGCCAGCAGCTCCGGACAGGTTAAGGAGGATGAGCAGTTCTTC. Translated, it gives CASSSGQVKEDEQFF. The gene calls are TRBV7-9 and TRBJ2-1; 7 bases agree with TRBD1. The CDR3 sequence is 15 residues long. Germline V CDR1 and CDR2: SEHNR, FQNEAQ (reference sequence). V gave up 4 bases and J gave up 8 bases; unmatched junction bases: 11.

The table lists this clonotype with a few counts. The chain combines TRBV12-3 or TRBV12-4 with TRBJ2-2; 7 bases are shared with TRBD1. The length of the CDR3 is 15 residues. The ends lost 8 bases at V and 1 base at J; junction bases unmatched: 7. Here the CDR3 DNA reads TGTGCCAGCGCCTCGACAGGGTTGAACACCGGGGAGCTGTTTTTT. Translation gives CASASTGLNTGELFF.

This clonotype was counted only a few times. This sequence joins TRBV7-9 and TRBJ2-5; 10 positions match TRBD1. Judging by the DNA end, TRBJ2-7 fits better; the J call may be wrong. The CDR3 sequence is 16 residues long. CDR1 SEHNR and CDR2 FQNEAQ come from the germline V gene (reference sequence). The CDR3 reads CASSPIPDRGRGEQYF. Here the CDR3 DNA reads TGTGCCAGCAGCCCAATCCCGGACAGGGGGAGAGGCGAGCAGTACTTC.

The chain couples TRBV7-2 to TRBJ2-2; 12 bases line up with TRBD2. Germline values: CDR1 SGHTA, CDR2 FQGNSA. The length of the CDR3 is 18 residues. Trimming cost V 6 bases and J 5 bases; bases outside gene matches: 13. CDR3 amino acids: CASRFSPLAGGPTGELFF. For the CDR3, the DNA is TGTGCCAGCAGATTCTCCCCTCTAGCGGGGGGGCCAACCGGGGAGCTGTTTTTT.

The V call is TRBV9, the J call TRBJ2-5, with 8 bases identical to TRBD2. The trim removed 0 bases at V and 4 bases at J, leaving 5 bases unmatched. Germline V lookup: CDR1 SGDLS, CDR2 YYNGEE. This CDR3 contains 15 residues. DNA for the CDR3: TGTGCCAGCAGCGTAGTAGCGGGAATCATAGAGACCCAGTACTTC. Amino acids: CASSVVAGIIETQYF.

This clonotype was recorded a few times. At one boundary the junction diverges from the germline segment, which might be a read error. The chain uses TRBV20-1 and TRBJ2-1; no firm D call. Germline loops: CDR1 DFQATT, CDR2 SNEGSKA (reference sequence). The length of the CDR3 is 13 residues. In nucleotides, the CDR3 is TGCAGTGCTAGAAATGACAACTACAATGAGCAGCTCTTC. It codes for CSARNDNYNEQLF.

The chain couples TRBV7-9 to TRBJ2-1; D is perhaps TRBD2 (5 bases). CDR1 and CDR2 from the germline V gene are SEHNR and FQNEAQ (reference sequence). This CDR3 region has 14 residues. V lost 0 bases, J lost 5 bases, and 8 bases lay in between. Here the CDR3 reads CASSLAGADNEQFF. The CDR3 bases are TGTGCCAGCAGCTTAGCGGGAGCAGACAATGAGCAGTTCTTC. The complete variable domain, with remaining parts taken from reference TRBV7-9 and TRBJ2-1, reads DTGVSQNPRHKITKRGQNVTFRCDPISEHNRLYWYRQTLGQGPEFLTYFQNEAQLEKSRLLSDRFSAERPKGSFSTLEIQRTEQGDSAMYLCASSLAGADNEQFFGPGTRLTVL.

As to this clonotype: A junction end diverges from the germline sequence, so it may reflect a read error. This chain uses TRBV29-1 with TRBJ2-5, with a possible D match to TRBD1 (6 bases). Germline CDR1 reads SQVTM; CDR2 reads ANQGSEA. This CDR3 is built from 10 residues. CDR3 loop: CSVEGQRGFF. The DNA of the CDR3 is TGCAGCGTTGAGGGCCAGAGGGGGTTCTTC.

This clonotype was detected many times. The chain combines TRBV29-1 with TRBJ2-5, with 7 bases fitting TRBD2. This CDR3 comprises 16 residues. CDR1 and CDR2 (germline): SQVTM, ANQGSEA. Losses at the gene ends were 3 bases for V and 0 bases for J; bases not matched to a gene: 10. In nucleotides, the CDR3 is TGCAGCGTTGATTTTACGCGGGAGATGTACCAAGAGACCCAGTACTTC. This encodes CSVDFTREMYQETQYF. The whole variable domain, filled in from reference TRBV29-1 and TRBJ2-5, reads SAVISQKPSRDICQRGTSLTIQCQVDSQVTMMFWYRQQPGQSLTLIATANQGSEATYESGFVIDKFPISRPNLTFSTLTVSNMSPEDSSIYLCSVDFTREMYQETQYFGPGTRLLVL.

The rearrangement uses TRBV29-1 and TRBJ2-5; the match to TRBD1 covers 9 bases. The length of the CDR3 is 12 residues. V lost 7 bases to trimming and J lost 4 bases; unmatched junction nucleotides: 4. Germline V CDR1 and CDR2: SQVTM, ANQGSEA. CDR3 in amino acids: CSGRQGGETQYF. In DNA, the CDR3 is TGCAGCGGGAGACAGGGGGGAGAGACCCAGTACTTC.

Remarks on this clonotype: The junction differs from germline at one of its ends, possibly a read error. CDR3 region: CASSLGPAGWNF. CDR3 nucleotides: TGTGCCAGCAGCTTAGGACCGGCAGGGTGGAACTTC. The V call is TRBV7-3, the J call TRBJ2-5, with a possible D match to TRBD1 (5 bases). Germline CDR1 is SGHTA and CDR2 is FQGTGA. CDR3 length: 12 residues.

The genes are TRBV7-2 and TRBJ1-5; weak D call: TRBD1 (6 bases). The CDR3 runs 13 residues. In germline, CDR1 is SGHTA, CDR2 FQGNSA. The germline V and J ends were trimmed by 5 bases and 4 bases, with 9 bases remaining between them. The DNA for the CDR3 is TGTGCCAGCAGCGCTGACAGGAATCAGCCCCAGCATTTT. It encodes CASSADRNQPQHF.

This chain uses TRBV20-1 with TRBJ2-2; unclear D gene. Between the trimmed V and J ends, which lost 0 bases and 2 bases, there was a span of 7 bases. Germline CDR1 is DFQATT and CDR2 is SNEGSKA (reference sequence). This CDR3 contains 14 residues. The DNA for the CDR3 is TGCAGTGCTAGAGACCGATTAAACACCGGGGAGCTGTTTTTT. This translates into CSARDRLNTGELFF.

The chain combines TRBV29-1 with TRBJ2-1; 10 nucleotides line up with TRBD1. Germline loops: CDR1 SQVTM, CDR2 ANQGSEA. V was clipped by 2 bases and J by 7 bases; unmatched bases: 11. This CDR3 comprises 16 residues. The CDR3 region is CSVESVRDRGYNEQFF. The CDR3 DNA follows: TGCAGCGTTGAATCCGTAAGGGACAGGGGTTATAATGAGCAGTTCTTC.

V is TRBV10-3 and J is TRBJ1-2; no clear D. V shed 0 bases and J shed 5 bases, with 10 bases lying between them. This CDR3 is built from 14 residues. Germline V gives CDR1 ENHRY, CDR2 SYGVKD. The CDR3 region has the DNA TGTGCCATCAGTGAGTCTACGGGAGGGTATGGCTACACCTTC. Its protein is CAISESTGGYGYTF.

This clonotype was seen ten or more times. CDR3 sequence (DNA): TGTGCCAGCAGTTCAGGGCAGGGGGAGACCCAGTACTTC. It encodes CASSSGQGETQYF. The chain is built from TRBV28 and TRBJ2-5; D might be TRBD1 (6 bases). V was clipped by 4 bases and J by 5 bases, with 11 bases between them. CDR3 length equals 13 residues. The germline gives CDR1 MDHEN, CDR2 SYDVKM.

The chain joins TRBV9 to TRBJ2-5; 13 positions match TRBD2. V lost 3 bases to trimming and J lost 0 bases; unmatched junction nucleotides: 2. Germline V CDR1 and CDR2: SGDLS, YYNGEE. The CDR3 has 16 residues. CDR3 nucleotides: TGTGCCAGCAGCGGCGGACTAGCGGGGGACCAAGAGACCCAGTACTTC. This codes for CASSGGLAGDQETQYF.

V is TRBV13 and J is TRBJ1-2; D not resolved. The germline gives CDR1 PRHDT, CDR2 FYEKMQ (reference sequence). CDR3 length equals 14 residues. The V gene lost 0 bases and the J gene lost 4 bases, with 9 bases spanning the gap. The CDR3 DNA reads TGTGCCAGCAGCTTAGGTCGCTCATCCTATGGCTACACCTTC. It translates to CASSLGRSSYGYTF.

This clonotype has more than one count but fewer than ten. The chain is built from TRBV20-1 and TRBJ2-3; weak D call: TRBD2 (7 bases). CDR1 DFQATT and CDR2 SNEGSKA come from the germline V gene (reference sequence). The V and J ends lost 3 bases and 6 bases respectively, with 13 bases between them. The CDR3 sequence is 13 residues long. CDR3 loop: CSASITGGDTQYF. The CDR3 DNA follows: TGCAGTGCTAGTATAACGGGGGGCGATACGCAGTATTTT.

This clonotype turned up a few times. The rearrangement uses TRBV19 and TRBJ2-1, with TRBD2 matching 10 bases. Germline V gene lookup returns CDR1 LNHDA and CDR2 SQIVND (reference sequence). The CDR3 sequence is 14 residues long. Losses at the gene ends were 7 bases for V and 8 bases for J; bases not matched to a gene: 8. The CDR3 DNA reads TGTGCCAGTAAGGAGCTAGCGGGAGTTGATGAGCAGTTCTTC. Its protein is CASKELAGVDEQFF.

This clonotype was found a few times. The chain combines TRBV5-1 with TRBJ2-3; D is unclear. The CDR3 length is 14 residues. Germline assignment: CDR1 SGHRS and CDR2 YFSETQ. V lost 1 base to trimming and J lost 6 bases, with 12 bases between them. The CDR3 loop reads CASSLPAALDTQYF. CDR3 DNA sequence: TGCGCCAGCAGCTTGCCGGCGGCCCTGGATACGCAGTATTTT.

The chain has TRBV20-1 and TRBJ2-5, with 10 bases that match TRBD2. CDR3 length: 14 amino acids. The germline V gene has CDR1 DFQATT and CDR2 SNEGSKA (reference sequence). Unmatched junction bases numbered 3, after V lost 1 base and J lost 4 bases. CDR3 in DNA: TGCAGTGCTAGAGGCGTAGCGGGAGGAGAGACCCAGTACTTC. Translation: CSARGVAGGETQYF.

The chain carries TRBV20-1 and TRBJ2-7, with 10 nucleotides matching TRBD2. The closer fit of TRBJ2-1 to the DNA end suggests the J call may be wrong. The CDR3 is 14 amino acids. The germline V gene encodes CDR1 DFQATT and CDR2 SNEGSKA (reference sequence). In DNA, the CDR3 is TGCAGTGTTCAGTCCAGCGGGGGGGGCAATGAGCAGTTCTTC. Protein: CSVQSSGGGNEQFF.

V is TRBV15 and J is TRBJ1-2, with D uncertain. V was shortened by 0 bases and J by 9 bases, with 11 bases between the two germline ends. This CDR3 contains 13 residues. From germline, CDR1 is LNHNV and CDR2 YYDKDF (reference sequence). The CDR3 sequence: CATSRESVVSYTF. CDR3 nucleotides: TGTGCCACCAGCAGAGAGTCAGTCGTAAGCTACACCTTC.

This clonotype has only a few counts. The chain's CDR3 is CASSTRRGGSGNEQFF. The CDR3 nucleotides read TGTGCCAGCAGTACCCGTCGAGGGGGGTCAGGCAATGAGCAGTTCTTC. This rearrangement joins TRBV6-2 or TRBV6-3 to TRBJ2-1; D possibly uses TRBD1 or TRBD2 (6 bases each). CDR1 MNHEY and CDR2 SVGEGT come from the germline V gene. V lost 5 bases, J lost 6 bases, and 20 bases lay in between. CDR3 length: 16 residues.